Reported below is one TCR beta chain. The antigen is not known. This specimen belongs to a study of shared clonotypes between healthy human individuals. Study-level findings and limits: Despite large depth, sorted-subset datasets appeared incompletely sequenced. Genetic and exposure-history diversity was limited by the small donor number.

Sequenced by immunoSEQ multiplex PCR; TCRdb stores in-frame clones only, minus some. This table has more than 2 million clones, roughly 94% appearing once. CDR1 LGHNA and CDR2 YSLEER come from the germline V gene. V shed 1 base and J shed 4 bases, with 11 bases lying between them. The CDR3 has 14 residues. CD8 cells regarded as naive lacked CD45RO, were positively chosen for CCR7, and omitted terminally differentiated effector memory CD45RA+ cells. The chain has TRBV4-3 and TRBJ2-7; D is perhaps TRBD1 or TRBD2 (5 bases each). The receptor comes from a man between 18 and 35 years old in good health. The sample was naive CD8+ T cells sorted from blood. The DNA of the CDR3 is TGCGCCAGCAGCCAAGCGGGGCCCCAGTACGAGCAGTACTTC. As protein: CASSQAGPQYEQYF.